These 13 T cell receptor beta chains share one sample of origin, sequenced in a study of blood T cells in healthy people across ages. With a J-beta primer mix and a sample-barcoded 5' primer, a second PCR ran roughly 6 to 12 cycles. TCRdb ran MiXCR on the 5' RACE reads and lists one entry per CDR3 protein. The data contain about 800,000 distinct CDR3 sequences, about 42% of them seen just once; the ten biggest clones take up around 18%. The sequenced material came from blood. These receptor sequences come from an elderly man in good health.

The rearrangement links TRBV20-1 to TRBJ2-1; the D gene is possibly TRBD2 (6 bases). The CDR3 length is 15 residues. V was trimmed by 5 bases and J by 0 bases, leaving 14 bases between them. Germline V gene lookup returns CDR1 DFQATT and CDR2 SNEGSKA (reference sequence). The CDR3 sequence: CSAGNSGSSYNEQFF. Written as DNA, the CDR3 is TGCAGTGCTGGGAATAGCGGCAGCTCCTACAATGAGCAGTTCTTC.

In this sample, this clonotype turned up a few times. The chain carries TRBV4-1 and TRBJ2-5, with TRBD2 matching 11 bases. Trimming took 0 bases from V and 5 from J; bases not matched to a gene: 5. CDR1 and CDR2 from the germline V gene are MGHRA and YSYEKL. This CDR3 contains 16 residues. The CDR3 sequence: CASSQELAGDRETQYF. The CDR3 nucleotides read TGCGCCAGCAGCCAAGAACTAGCGGGAGATCGGGAGACCCAGTACTTC.

The chain is built from TRBV5-6 and TRBJ1-1; D might be TRBD1 (5 bases). The CDR3 has 14 residues. Trimming shortened V by 4 bases and J by 10 bases, and 20 bases separated the two germline ends. The germline gives CDR1 SGHDT, CDR2 YYEEEE. The CDR3 DNA reads TGTGCCAGCAGCGTACGGGGGAAGTCTACGGGAGCTTTCTTT. Translated, it gives CASSVRGKSTGAFF. Full variable domain (remainder filled in from reference TRBV5-6 and TRBJ1-1): DAGVTQSPTHLIKTRGQQVTLRCSPKSGHDTVSWYQQALGQGPQFIFQYYEEEERQRGNFPDRFSGHQFPNYSSELNVNALLLGDSALYLCASSVRGKSTGAFFGQGTRLTVV.

The gene calls are TRBV21-1 and TRBJ1-2; the table calls TRBD1, which could not be checked here. TRBV21-1 is a documented pseudogene. The CDR3 is 16 residues long. Written as DNA, the CDR3 is TGTGCCAGCAGCAAAGGGAGCGGAGACAGGGGGGATGGCTACACCTTC. Encoded protein: CASSKGSGDRGDGYTF.

The gene calls are TRBV24-1 and TRBJ2-7; D gene unclear. Looked up from germline, CDR1 is KGHDR and CDR2 is SFDVKD. CDR3 length: 13 amino acids. V was clipped by 2 bases and J by 7 bases, with 11 bases between them. The CDR3 DNA is TGTGCCACCAGTGATTCGGTAGACAATGAGCAGTACTTC. Its protein is CATSDSVDNEQYF.

Of note for this clonotype: One end of the junction does not line up with germline, which may come from a read error. The gene calls are TRBV6-5 and TRBJ2-3; no clear D gene. Germline values: CDR1 MNHEY, CDR2 SVGAGI. The CDR3 is 14 residues long. The CDR3 nucleotides read TGTGCCGGCAGAAGGAACCCCTCCACAGATACGCAGTATTTT. Translating it yields CAGRRNPSTDTQYF.

This chain connects TRBV6-1 to TRBJ1-1, with unresolved D. Per the germline V gene, CDR1 is MNHNS and CDR2 is SASEGT. This CDR3 spans 13 amino acids. V was shortened by 6 bases and J by 5 bases, with 13 bases between the two germline ends. CDR3 residues: CASRVVRETEAFF. Here the CDR3 DNA reads TGTGCCAGCAGGGTTGTAAGGGAGACTGAAGCTTTCTTT.

Notes on this clonotype: Compared with germline, one end of the junction differs, possibly owing to a read error. The J gene is TRBJ2-7, the V gene TRBV15; 8 bases agree with TRBD2. The CDR3 is 14 residues long. The germline V gene has CDR1 LNHNV and CDR2 YYDKDF (reference sequence). CDR3 bases: TGTGCCATCAGCAGAGCGGGAGATTTCTACGAGCAGTACTTC. This translates into CAISRAGDFYEQYF.

This clonotype was recorded at least ten times. The rearrangement links TRBV29-1 to TRBJ2-7; D ambiguous. The CDR3 consists of 13 residues. V shed 3 bases and J shed 6 bases, with 15 bases lying between them. Germline CDR1 is SQVTM and CDR2 is ANQGSEA. The CDR3 sequence: CSVDGLGLGEQYF. CDR3 nucleotide sequence: TGCAGCGTTGACGGTCTGGGTTTAGGCGAGCAGTACTTC.

The chain recombines TRBV29-1 with TRBJ2-5, with 9 bases lining up with TRBD2. CDR3 size: 15 residues. Germline V lookup: CDR1 SQVTM, CDR2 ANQGSEA. The ends lost 7 bases at V and 5 bases at J; junction bases unmatched: 14. The CDR3 DNA follows: TGCAGCGCCGTAGGTAGCGGGAGTCATGGCGAGACCCAGTACTTC. It specifies CSAVGSGSHGETQYF.

The chain recombines TRBV12-3 or TRBV12-4 with TRBJ1-4; 7 nucleotides align to TRBD1. The V segment lost 5 bases and the J segment 6 bases; nucleotides outside the gene matches: 9. The CDR3 is 15 amino acids. The CDR3 region is CASSPRQGLDEKLFF. In DNA, the CDR3 is TGTGCCAGCAGTCCTAGACAGGGTCTGGATGAAAAACTGTTTTTT.

The J gene is TRBJ2-5, the V gene TRBV29-1, with D tentatively TRBD1 (5 bases). The CDR3 length is 13 residues. Trimming took off 4 bases at V and 5 bases at J, with 14 bases between the two ends. Germline V gene data show CDR1 as SQVTM and CDR2 as ANQGSEA. The CDR3 region is CSVGGGRAETQYF. The CDR3 coding sequence is TGCAGCGTTGGCGGCGGCAGGGCTGAGACCCAGTACTTC.

This clonotype came up many times. The chain has TRBV10-3 and TRBJ2-1, with 7 bases lining up with TRBD2. V dropped 0 bases and J dropped 3; count of bases not matched to a gene: 5. The CDR3 covers 16 residues. In germline, CDR1 is ENHRY, CDR2 SYGVKD. In DNA form, the CDR3 reads TGTGCCATCAGTGAGTCCCTAGCGGCCCTCTACAATGAGCAGTTCTTC. It encodes CAISESLAALYNEQFF.